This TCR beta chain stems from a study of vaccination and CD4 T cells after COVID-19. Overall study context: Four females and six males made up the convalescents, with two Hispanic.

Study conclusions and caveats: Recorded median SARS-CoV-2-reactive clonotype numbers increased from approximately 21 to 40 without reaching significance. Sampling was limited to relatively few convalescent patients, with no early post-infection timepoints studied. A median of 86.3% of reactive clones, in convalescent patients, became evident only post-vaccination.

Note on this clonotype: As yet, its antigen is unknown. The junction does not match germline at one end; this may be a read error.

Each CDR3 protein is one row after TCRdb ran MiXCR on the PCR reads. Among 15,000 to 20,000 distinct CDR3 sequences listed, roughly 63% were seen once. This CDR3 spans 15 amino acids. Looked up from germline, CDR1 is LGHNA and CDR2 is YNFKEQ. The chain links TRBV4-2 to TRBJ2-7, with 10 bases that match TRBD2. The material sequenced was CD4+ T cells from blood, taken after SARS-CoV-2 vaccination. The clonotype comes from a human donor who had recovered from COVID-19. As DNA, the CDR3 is TGTGCCAGCAGACAAGATAGCGGGAGGTCCTACGAGCAGTACTTC. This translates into CASRQDSGRSYEQYF.